This T cell receptor (beta chain) was retrieved from a study of blood T cell repertoires in COVID-19. Study background: There were acute and convalescent COVID-19 samples, and they came from the United States, Italy and Spain. Sample material is recorded as cDNA or gDNA derived from T cells, B-cell-depleted T cells, or PBMCs.

Germline V lookup: CDR1 SGHTA, CDR2 FQGNSA. The CDR3 is 15 residues long. Trimming shortened V by 3 bases and J by 0 bases, and 11 bases separated the two germline ends. Per the original data handling: Amplification of reference gene primers provided the estimated nucleated cell counts. Using immunoSEQ multiplex PCR, the repertoire was profiled, and TCRdb retains in-frame clones only, with some absent. That table is the source of V, J and clone size, and D and trimming were worked out from the DNA. The top ten hold roughly 5% of the sample, which has about 100,000 clones, 65% to 90% seen once. The V call is TRBV7-2, the J call TRBJ1-1; D is unresolved. The clonotype originates from a man in his fifties or sixties with acute or convalescent COVID-19. The specimen sequenced was peripheral blood. The chain's CDR3 is CASSLAYLMNTEAFF. The CDR3 nucleotides read TGTGCCAGCAGCTTGGCATACCTCATGAACACTGAAGCTTTCTTT.